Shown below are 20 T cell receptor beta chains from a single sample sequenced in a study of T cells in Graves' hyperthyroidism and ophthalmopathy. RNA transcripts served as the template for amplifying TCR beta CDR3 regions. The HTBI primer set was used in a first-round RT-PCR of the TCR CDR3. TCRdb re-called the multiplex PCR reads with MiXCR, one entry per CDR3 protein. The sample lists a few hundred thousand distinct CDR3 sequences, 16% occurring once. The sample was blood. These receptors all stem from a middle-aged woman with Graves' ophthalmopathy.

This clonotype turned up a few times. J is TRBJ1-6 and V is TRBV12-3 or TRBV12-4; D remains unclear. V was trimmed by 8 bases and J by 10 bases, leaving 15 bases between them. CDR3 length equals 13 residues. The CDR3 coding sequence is TGTGCCAGCTCCCGGGATCCAACGTCACCCCTCCACTTT. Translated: CASSRDPTSPLHF.

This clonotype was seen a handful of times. This CDR3 reads CASSLVSGSQVEQFF. In nucleotides, the CDR3 is TGTGCCAGCAGCTTGGTCAGCGGGAGTCAGGTCGAGCAGTTCTTC. V usage is TRBV5-5 and J usage is TRBJ2-1, with 8 bases that match TRBD2. The V gene end was trimmed by 0 bases and the J gene end by 10 bases; junction bases not matched to a gene: 9. Germline V CDR1 and CDR2: SGHKS, YYEKEE (reference sequence). The CDR3 is made up of 15 amino acids.

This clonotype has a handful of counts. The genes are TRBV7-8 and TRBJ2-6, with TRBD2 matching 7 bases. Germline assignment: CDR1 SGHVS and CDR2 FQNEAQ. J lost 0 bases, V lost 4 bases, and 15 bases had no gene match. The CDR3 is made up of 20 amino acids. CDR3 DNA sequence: TGTGCCAGCAGCTCTCCCTGGGGAGCGGGATTATTCTCTGGGGCCAACGTCCTGACTTTC. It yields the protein CASSSPWGAGLFSGANVLTF.

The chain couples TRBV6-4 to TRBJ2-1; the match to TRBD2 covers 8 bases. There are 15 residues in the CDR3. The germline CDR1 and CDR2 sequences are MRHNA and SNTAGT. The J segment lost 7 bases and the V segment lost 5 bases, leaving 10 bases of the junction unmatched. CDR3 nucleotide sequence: TGTGCCAGCAGTTCCCTGGTGGCGGGAGGTAATGAGCAGTTCTTC. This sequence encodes CASSSLVAGGNEQFF.

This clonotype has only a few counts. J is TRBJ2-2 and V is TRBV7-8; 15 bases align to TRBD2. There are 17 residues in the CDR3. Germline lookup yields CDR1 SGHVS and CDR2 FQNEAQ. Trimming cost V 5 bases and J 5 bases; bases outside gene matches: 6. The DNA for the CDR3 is TGTGCCAGCAGCCGGACTAGCGGGAGGGCCGGGACCGGGGAGCTGTTTTTT. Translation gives CASSRTSGRAGTGELFF.

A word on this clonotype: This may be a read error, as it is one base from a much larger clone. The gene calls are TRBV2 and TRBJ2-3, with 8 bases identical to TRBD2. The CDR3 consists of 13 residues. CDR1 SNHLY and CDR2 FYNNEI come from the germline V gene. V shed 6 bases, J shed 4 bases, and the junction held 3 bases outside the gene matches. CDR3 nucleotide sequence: TGTGCCAGCAGGCGGGAGGCCGCAGATACGCAGTATTTT. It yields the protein CASRREAADTQYF. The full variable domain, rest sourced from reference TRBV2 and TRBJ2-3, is EPEVTQTPSHQVTQMGQEVILRCVPISNHLYFYWYRQILGQKVEFLVSFYNNEISEKSEIFDDQFSVERPDGSNFTLKIRSTKLEDSAMYFCASRREAADTQYFGPGTRLTVL.

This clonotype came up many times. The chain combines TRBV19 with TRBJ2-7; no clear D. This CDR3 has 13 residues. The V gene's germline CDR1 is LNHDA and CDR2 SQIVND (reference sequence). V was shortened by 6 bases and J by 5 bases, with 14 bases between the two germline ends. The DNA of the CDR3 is TGTGCCAGTAGACGGACGGCCGGAAACGAGCAGTACTTC. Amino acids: CASRRTAGNEQYF.

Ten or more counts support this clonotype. For the CDR3, the DNA is TGTGCCAGCCGGGAGGTGCGTCCGAGCTCCTACGAGCAGTACTTC. It translates to CASREVRPSSYEQYF. The chain recombines TRBV6-2 or TRBV6-3 with TRBJ2-7, with TRBD2 matching over 7 bases. The length of the CDR3 is 15 residues. Germline V CDR1 and CDR2: MNHEY, SVGEGT. V was clipped by 8 bases and J by 0 bases; unmatched bases: 10.

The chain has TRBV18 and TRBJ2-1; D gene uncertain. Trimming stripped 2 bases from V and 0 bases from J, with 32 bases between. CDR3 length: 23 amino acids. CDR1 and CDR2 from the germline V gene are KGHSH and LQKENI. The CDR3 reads CASSPNYGSKTIGPWSSYNEQFF. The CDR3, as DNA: TGTGCCAGCTCACCAAACTACGGATCGAAGACCATAGGTCCTTGGAGCTCCTACAATGAGCAGTTCTTC.

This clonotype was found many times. The CDR3 coding sequence is TGTGCCAGCAAAGGGCGGGAGGGCCTCTCCAATGAGCAGTTCTTC. Translating gives CASKGREGLSNEQFF. The chain carries TRBV2 and TRBJ2-1; 9 bases are a match to TRBD2. The CDR3 sequence is 15 residues long. Per the germline V gene, CDR1 is SNHLY and CDR2 is FYNNEI. The trim removed 7 bases at V and 6 bases at J, leaving 10 bases unmatched.

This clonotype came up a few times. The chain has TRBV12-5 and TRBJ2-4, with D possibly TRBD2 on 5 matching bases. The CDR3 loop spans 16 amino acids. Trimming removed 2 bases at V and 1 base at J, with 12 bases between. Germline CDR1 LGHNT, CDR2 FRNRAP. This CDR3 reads CASGLIVGGAKNIQYF. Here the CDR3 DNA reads TGTGCTAGTGGTTTGATCGTTGGAGGTGCCAAAAACATTCAGTACTTC.

CDR3 DNA: TGTGCCAGCAGCTTAGAGCCGGGGAGGGGCACTGAAGCTTTCTTT. Translated: CASSLEPGRGTEAFF. V gene TRBV13 combines with J gene TRBJ1-1, with D tentatively TRBD1 (5 bases). The CDR3 has 15 amino acids. V lost 1 base, J lost 4 bases, and 13 bases lay in between. The germline gives CDR1 PRHDT, CDR2 FYEKMQ (reference sequence).

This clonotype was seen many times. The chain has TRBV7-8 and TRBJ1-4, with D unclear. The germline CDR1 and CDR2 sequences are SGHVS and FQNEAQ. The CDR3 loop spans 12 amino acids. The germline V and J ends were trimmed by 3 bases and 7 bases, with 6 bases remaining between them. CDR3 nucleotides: TGTGCCAGCAGCTTGTCGGGTGAAAAACTGTTTTTT. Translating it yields CASSLSGEKLFF.

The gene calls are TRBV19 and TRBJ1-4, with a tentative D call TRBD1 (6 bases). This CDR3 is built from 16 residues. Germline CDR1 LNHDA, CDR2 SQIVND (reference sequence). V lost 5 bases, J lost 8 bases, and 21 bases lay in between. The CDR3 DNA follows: TGTGCCAGTAGTCCTCCCGGGGCAGGGGCGGAAGAAAAACTGTTTTTT. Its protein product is CASSPPGAGAEEKLFF.

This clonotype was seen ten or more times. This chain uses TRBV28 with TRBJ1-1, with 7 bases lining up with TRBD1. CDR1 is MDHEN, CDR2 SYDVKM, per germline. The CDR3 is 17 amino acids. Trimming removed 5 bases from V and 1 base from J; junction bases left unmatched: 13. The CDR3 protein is CASSPTRDRIWNTEAFF. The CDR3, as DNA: TGTGCCAGCAGTCCTACCCGGGACAGAATTTGGAACACTGAAGCTTTCTTT.

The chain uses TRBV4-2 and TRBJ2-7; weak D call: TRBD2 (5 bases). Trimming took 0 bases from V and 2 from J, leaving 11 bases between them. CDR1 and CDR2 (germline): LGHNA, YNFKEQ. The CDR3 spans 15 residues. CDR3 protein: CASSQDSLATYEQYF. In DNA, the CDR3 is TGTGCCAGCAGCCAAGATAGTCTAGCAACCTACGAGCAGTACTTC.

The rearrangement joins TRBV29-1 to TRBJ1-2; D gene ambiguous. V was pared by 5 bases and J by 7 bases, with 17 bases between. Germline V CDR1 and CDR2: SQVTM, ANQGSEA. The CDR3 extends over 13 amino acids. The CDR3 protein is CSVQGFPGSGYTF. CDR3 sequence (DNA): TGCAGCGTTCAAGGGTTTCCTGGGTCTGGCTACACCTTC.

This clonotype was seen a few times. For the CDR3, the DNA is TGTGCCAGCAATATCGATGCGGAGACTGAAGCTTTCTTT. Protein: CASNIDAETEAFF. V is TRBV6-1 and J is TRBJ1-1; no firm D call. CDR1 and CDR2 from the germline V gene are MNHNS and SASEGT. This CDR3 is 13 amino acids long. V lost 7 bases and J lost 5, with 14 bases in between.

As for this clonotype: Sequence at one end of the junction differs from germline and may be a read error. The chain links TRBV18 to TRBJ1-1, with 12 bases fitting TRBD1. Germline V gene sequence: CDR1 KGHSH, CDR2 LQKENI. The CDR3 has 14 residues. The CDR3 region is CASSPGTGGTEASF. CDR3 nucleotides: TGTGCCAGCTCCCCAGGGACAGGGGGCACTGAAGCTTCCTTT.

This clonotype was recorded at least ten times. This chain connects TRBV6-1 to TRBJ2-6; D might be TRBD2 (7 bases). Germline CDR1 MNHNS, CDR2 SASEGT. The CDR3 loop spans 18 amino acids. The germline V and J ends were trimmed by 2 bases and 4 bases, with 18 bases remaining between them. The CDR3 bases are TGTGCCAGCAGTGAAAGGGGGGGCCTAAGGTCCGGGGCCAACGTCCTGACTTTC. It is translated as CASSERGGLRSGANVLTF.